This T cell receptor beta chain originates from a study of blood T cell repertoires in COVID-19. Looking at the study overall: The United States, Italy and Spain were the sources of the acute and convalescent COVID-19 samples. PBMCs, B-cell-depleted T cells, or T cells were the source of the cDNA or gDNA that made up the material.

The V end lost 5 bases, the J end lost 8 bases, and 18 bases lay between the germline ends. The CDR3 loop spans 15 amino acids. The V gene's germline CDR1 is MNHEY and CDR2 SVGAGI. In the authors' methods: How many nucleated cells were present was estimated from reference gene primer amplification. The table came from immunoSEQ multiplex PCR; TCRdb's copy has only in-frame clones and leaves some out. The V and J calls and clone size come from that table; D and trimming were worked out from the DNA. The sample comprises 100,000 to 150,000 clones, around 79% of which are singletons, and around 2.3% rests with the top ten.

This receptor was taken from a man aged 45-65 years with acute or convalescent COVID-19. The specimen sequenced was peripheral blood. This chain joins TRBV6-5 and TRBJ1-4; no reliable D call. The CDR3 coding sequence is TGTGCCAGCAGTAACGTTCAGTCTGCGAGGGAAAAACTGTTTTTT. This encodes CASSNVQSAREKLFF.